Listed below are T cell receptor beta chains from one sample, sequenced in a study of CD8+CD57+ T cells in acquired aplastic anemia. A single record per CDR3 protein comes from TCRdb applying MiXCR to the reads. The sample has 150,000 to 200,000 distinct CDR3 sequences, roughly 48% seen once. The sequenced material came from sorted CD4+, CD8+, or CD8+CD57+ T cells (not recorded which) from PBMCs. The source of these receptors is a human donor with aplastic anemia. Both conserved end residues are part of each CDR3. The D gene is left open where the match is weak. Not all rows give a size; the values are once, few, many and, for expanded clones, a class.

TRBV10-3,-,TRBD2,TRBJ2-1,CAISEFDLAGANNEQFF,TGTGCCATCAGTGAGTTTGATCTAGCGGGAGCGAACAATGAGCAGTTCTTC
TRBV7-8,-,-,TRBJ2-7,CASSLATNTYEQYF,TGTGCCAGCAGCTTAGCAACGAACACCTACGAGCAGTACTTC
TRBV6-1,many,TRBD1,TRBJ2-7,CASGPQGFEQYF,TGTGCCAGCGGGCCACAGGGGTTCGAGCAGTACTTC
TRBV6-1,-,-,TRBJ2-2,CASMVTTNTGELFF,TGTGCCAGCATGGTCACTACGAACACCGGGGAGCTGTTTTTT
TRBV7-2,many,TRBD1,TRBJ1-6,CASSLAPPGQGAGSPLHF,TGTGCCAGCAGCTTAGCACCTCCGGGACAGGGGGCCGGTTCACCCCTCCACTTT
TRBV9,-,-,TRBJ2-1,CASSARGAPSDNEQFF,TGTGCCAGCAGCGCCCGGGGGGCCCCGTCCGACAATGAGCAGTTCTTC
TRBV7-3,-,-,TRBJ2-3,CASRTESTDTQYF,TGTGCCAGCAGGACGGAAAGCACAGATACGCAGTATTTT
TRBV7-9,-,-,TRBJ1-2,CASSLGAGYDYGYTF,TGTGCCAGCAGCTTAGGGGCAGGGTACGACTATGGCTACACCTTC
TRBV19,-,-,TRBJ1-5,CASRGSQNTPQHF,TGTGCCAGTAGAGGGAGCCAGAACACGCCCCAGCATTTT
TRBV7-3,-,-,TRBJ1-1,CASSLKPGWEKTEAFF,TGCGCCAGCAGCTTGAAGCCAGGGTGGGAGAAGACTGAAGCTTTCTTT
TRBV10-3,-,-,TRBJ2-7,CANSYSLVVGERYF,TGTGCCAACAGTTACTCCCTCGTTGTTGGGGAGCGGTACTTC
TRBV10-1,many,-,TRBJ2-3,CASSDPSTDTQYF,TGCGCCAGCAGTGACCCGAGCACAGATACGCAGTATTTT
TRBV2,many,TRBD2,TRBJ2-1,CASSVLGTSGLYNEQFF,TGTGCCAGCAGTGTTCTAGGGACTAGCGGACTATACAATGAGCAGTTCTTC
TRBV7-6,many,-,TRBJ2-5,CASSLGTVQETQYF,TGTGCCAGCAGCTTAGGTACAGTTCAAGAGACCCAGTACTTC
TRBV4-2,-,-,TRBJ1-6,CASSLVLGFSGNSPLHF,TGTGCCAGCAGCCTAGTTTTGGGGTTCTCGGGGAATTCACCCCTCCACTTT
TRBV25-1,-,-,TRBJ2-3,CASSAREEFTGARDTQYF,TGTGCCAGCAGTGCTAGAGAGGAATTCACGGGGGCGAGAGATACGCAGTATTTT
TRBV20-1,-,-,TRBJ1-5,CRSSTTGNQPQHF,TGCAGAAGCAGTACGACGGGCAATCAGCCCCAGCATTTT
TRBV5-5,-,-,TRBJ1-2,CASSLVGGTSGNTF,TGTGCCAGCAGCTTGGTCGGAGGGACGTCTGGAAACACCTTC
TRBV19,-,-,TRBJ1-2,CASSPRTDTNYGYTF,TGTGCCAGTAGTCCACGGACAGATACTAACTATGGCTACACCTTC
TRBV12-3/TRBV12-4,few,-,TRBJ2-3,CASREGGSDTQYF,TGTGCCAGCAGGGAGGGAGGATCAGATACGCAGTATTTT
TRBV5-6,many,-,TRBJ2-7,CASSLAPGAGYEQYF,TGTGCCAGCAGCTTGGCGCCCGGGGCTGGCTACGAGCAGTACTTC
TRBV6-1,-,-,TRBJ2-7,CASSARQAEEQYF,TGTGCCAGCAGCGCGAGACAGGCCGAAGAGCAGTACTTC
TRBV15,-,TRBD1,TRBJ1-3,CATSRSDRGGTIYF,TGTGCCACCAGCAGATCCGACAGGGGAGGCACCATATATTTT
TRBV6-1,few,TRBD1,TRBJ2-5,CASSVGTGGQETQYF,TGTGCCAGCAGTGTGGGGACAGGGGGGCAAGAGACCCAGTACTTC
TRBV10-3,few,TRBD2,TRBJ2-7,CAIRTGLADYEQYF,TGTGCCATCCGAACGGGACTAGCGGACTACGAGCAGTACTTC
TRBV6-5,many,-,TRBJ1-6,CASSYRQDNSPLHF,TGTGCCAGCAGTTACCGACAGGATAATTCACCCCTCCACTTT
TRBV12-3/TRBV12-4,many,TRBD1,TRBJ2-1,CASSPGTGRYNEQFF,TGTGCCAGCAGTCCCGGGACAGGGAGGTACAATGAGCAGTTCTTC
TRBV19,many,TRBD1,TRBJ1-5,CASSTDRGPGRPQHF,TGTGCCAGTAGTACGGACAGGGGGCCGGGGCGGCCCCAGCATTTT
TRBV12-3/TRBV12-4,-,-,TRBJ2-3,CASSFKVSDTRYF,TGTGCCAGCAGTTTCAAGGTGTCAGATACGCGGTATTTT
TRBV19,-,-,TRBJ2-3,CASSTLADTQYF,TGTGCCAGTAGTACACTAGCAGATACGCAGTATTTT
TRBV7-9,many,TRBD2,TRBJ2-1,CASSARGSEHNEQFF,TGTGCCAGCAGCGCGCGGGGGAGCGAGCACAATGAGCAGTTCTTC
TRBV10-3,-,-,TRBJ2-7,CAISAGRGHEQYF,TGTGCCATCAGTGCGGGCAGGGGACACGAGCAGTACTTC
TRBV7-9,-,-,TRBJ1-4,CASEGMNEKLFF,TGTGCCAGCGAGGGTATGAATGAAAAACTGTTTTTT
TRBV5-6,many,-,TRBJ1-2,CASTGTRVDYGYTF,TGTGCCAGCACCGGGACTCGGGTGGACTATGGCTACACCTTC
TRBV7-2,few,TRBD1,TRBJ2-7,CASEDRGSSYEQYF,TGTGCCAGCGAGGACAGGGGGAGCTCCTACGAGCAGTACTTC
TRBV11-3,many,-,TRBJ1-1,CASSLGDMNTEAFF,TGTGCCAGCAGCTTGGGAGATATGAACACTGAAGCTTTCTTT
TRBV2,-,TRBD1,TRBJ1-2,CASSPDRPDLYGYTF,TGTGCCAGCAGTCCGGACAGGCCCGACTTGTATGGCTACACCTTC
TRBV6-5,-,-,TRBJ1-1,CVRICAFF,TGTGTCAGGATCTGCGCTTTCTTT
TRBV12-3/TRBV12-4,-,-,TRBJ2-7,CASSFGITTSYEQYF,TGTGCCAGCAGTTTTGGGATTACGACCTCCTACGAGCAGTACTTC
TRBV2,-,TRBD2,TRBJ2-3,CASSARTSGYTDTQYF,TGTGCCAGCAGCGCCAGGACTAGCGGGTACACAGATACGCAGTATTTT
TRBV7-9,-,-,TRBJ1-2,CASSDPGEYGYTF,TGTGCCAGTAGCGATCCAGGAGAGTATGGCTACACCTTC
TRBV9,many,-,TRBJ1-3,CASSVFPGTTTIYF,TGTGCCAGCAGCGTATTCCCCGGAACTACAACCATATATTTT
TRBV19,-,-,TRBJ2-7,CASRRTALSYEQYF,TGTGCCAGTAGACGGACAGCCCTCTCCTACGAGCAGTACTTC
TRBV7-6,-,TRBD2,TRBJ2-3,CASSLYQTSGDTQYF,TGTGCCAGCAGCTTATACCAGACTAGCGGAGATACGCAGTATTTT
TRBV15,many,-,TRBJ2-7,CATSRPVGPQGYEQYF,TGTGCCACCAGCAGACCCGTGGGGCCCCAAGGGTACGAGCAGTACTTC
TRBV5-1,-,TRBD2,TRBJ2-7,CASSPTSGTAEQYF,TGCGCCAGCAGCCCGACTAGCGGGACGGCCGAGCAGTACTTC
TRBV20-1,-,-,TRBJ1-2,CSASDPGQRGYTF,TGCAGTGCCTCCGACCCGGGACAACGGGGCTACACCTTC
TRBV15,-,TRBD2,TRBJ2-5,CATSRVAGGYGETQYF,TGTGCCACCAGCAGAGTAGCGGGGGGGTACGGAGAGACCCAGTACTTC